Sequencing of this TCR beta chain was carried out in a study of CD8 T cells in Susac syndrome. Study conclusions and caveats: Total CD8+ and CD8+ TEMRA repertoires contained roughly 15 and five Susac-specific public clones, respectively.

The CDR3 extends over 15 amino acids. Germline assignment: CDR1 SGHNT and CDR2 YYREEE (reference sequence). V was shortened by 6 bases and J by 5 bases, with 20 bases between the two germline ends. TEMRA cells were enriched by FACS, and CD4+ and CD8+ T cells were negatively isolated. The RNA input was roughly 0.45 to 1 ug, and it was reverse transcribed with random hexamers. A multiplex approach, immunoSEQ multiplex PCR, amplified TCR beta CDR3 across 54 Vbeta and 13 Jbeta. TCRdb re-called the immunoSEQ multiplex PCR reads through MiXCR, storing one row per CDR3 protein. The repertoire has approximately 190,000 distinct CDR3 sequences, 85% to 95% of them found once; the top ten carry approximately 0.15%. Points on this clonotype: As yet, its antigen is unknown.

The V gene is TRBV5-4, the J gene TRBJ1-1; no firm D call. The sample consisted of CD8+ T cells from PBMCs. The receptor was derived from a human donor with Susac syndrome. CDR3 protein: CASTSPGGGRTEAFF. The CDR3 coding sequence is TGTGCCAGCACCTCCCCGGGAGGAGGAAGGACTGAAGCTTTCTTT.